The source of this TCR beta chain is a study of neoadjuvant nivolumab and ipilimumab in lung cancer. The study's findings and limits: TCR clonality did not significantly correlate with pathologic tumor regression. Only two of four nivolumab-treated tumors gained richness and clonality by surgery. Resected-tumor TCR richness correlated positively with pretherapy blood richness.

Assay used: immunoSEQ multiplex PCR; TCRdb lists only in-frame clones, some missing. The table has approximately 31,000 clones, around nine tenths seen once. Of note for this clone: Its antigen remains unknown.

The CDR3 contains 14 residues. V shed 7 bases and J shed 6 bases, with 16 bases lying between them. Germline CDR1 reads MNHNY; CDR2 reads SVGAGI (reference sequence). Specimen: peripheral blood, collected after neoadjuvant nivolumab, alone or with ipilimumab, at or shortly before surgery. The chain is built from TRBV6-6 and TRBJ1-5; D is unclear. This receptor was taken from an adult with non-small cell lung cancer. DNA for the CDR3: TGTGCCAGCACCGACGTTTGGAGAGGTCAGCCCCAGCATTTT. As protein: CASTDVWRGQPQHF.